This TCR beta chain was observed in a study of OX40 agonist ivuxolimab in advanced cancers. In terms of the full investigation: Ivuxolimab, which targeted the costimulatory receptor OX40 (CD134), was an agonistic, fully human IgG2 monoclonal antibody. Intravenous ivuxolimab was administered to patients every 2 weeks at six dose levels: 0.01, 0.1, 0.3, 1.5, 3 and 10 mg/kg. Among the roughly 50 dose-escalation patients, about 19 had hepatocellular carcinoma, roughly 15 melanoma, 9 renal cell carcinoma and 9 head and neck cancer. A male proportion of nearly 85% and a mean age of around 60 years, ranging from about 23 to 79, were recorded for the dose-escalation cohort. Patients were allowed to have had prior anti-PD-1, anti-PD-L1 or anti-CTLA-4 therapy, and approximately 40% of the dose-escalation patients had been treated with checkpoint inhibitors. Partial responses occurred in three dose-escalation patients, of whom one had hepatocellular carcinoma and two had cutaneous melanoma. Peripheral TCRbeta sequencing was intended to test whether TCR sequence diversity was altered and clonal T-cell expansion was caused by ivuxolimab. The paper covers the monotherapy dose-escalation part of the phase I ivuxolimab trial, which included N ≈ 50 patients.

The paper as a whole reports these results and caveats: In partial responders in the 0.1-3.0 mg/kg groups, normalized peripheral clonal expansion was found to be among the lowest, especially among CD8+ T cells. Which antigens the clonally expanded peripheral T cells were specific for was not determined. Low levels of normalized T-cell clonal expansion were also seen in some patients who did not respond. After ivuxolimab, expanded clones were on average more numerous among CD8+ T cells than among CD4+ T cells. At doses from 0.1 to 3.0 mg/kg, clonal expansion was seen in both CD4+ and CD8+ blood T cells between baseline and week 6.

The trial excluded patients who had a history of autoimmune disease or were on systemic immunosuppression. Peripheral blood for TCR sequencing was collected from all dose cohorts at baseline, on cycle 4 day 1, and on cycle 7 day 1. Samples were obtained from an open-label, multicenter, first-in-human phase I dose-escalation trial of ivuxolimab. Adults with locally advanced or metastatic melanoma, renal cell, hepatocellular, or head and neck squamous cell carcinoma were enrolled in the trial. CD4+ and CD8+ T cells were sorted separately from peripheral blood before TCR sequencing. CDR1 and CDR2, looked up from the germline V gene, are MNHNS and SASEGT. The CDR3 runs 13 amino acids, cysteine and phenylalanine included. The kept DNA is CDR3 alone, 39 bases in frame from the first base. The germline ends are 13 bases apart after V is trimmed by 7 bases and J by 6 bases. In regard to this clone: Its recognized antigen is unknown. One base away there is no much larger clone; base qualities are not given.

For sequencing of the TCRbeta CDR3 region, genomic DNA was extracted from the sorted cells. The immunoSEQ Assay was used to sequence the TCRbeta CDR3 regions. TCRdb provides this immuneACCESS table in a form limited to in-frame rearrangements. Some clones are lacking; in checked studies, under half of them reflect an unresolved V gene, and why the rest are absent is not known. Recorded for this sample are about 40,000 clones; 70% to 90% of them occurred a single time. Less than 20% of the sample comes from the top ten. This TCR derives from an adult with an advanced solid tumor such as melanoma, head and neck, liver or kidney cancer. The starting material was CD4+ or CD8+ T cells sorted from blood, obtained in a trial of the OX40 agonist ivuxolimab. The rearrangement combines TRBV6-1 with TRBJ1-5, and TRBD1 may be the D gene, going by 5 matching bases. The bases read TGTGCCAGCACCCTCAGGGAGGCTCAGCCCCAGCATTTT. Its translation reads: CASTLREAQPQHF.